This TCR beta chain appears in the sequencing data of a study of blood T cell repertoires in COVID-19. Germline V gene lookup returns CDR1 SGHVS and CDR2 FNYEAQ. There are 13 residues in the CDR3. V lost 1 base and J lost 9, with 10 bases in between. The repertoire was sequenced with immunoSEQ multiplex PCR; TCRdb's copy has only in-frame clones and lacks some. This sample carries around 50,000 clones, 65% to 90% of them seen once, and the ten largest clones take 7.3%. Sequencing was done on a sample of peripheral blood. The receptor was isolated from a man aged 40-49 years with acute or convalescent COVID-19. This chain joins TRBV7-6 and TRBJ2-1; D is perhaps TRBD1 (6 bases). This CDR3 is CASSLVQGGEQFF. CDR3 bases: TGTGCCAGCAGCTTAGTACAGGGCGGTGAGCAGTTCTTC.